Listed below are T cell receptor beta chains from one sample, sequenced in a study of shared clonotypes between healthy human individuals. The data were produced by immunoSEQ multiplex PCR, yet TCRdb's version contains in-frame clones alone and is incomplete. The sample consists of a few million clones, roughly 92% of them appearing once. Specimen: naive CD4+ T cells sorted from blood. These receptors all stem from a young man in good health. The CDR3 runs from the conserved cysteine through the conserved F or W. D genes are given only for firm matches. Clone size is not always given. Where it is, it says once, few, many or a class for expanded clones.

J	D	V	size	CDR3	DNA
TRBJ1-3	TRBD1	TRBV10-2	NA	CASTTDRSGNTIYF	TGCGCCAGCACCACGGACAGGTCTGGAAACACCATATATTTT
TRBJ1-5	NA	TRBV28	NA	CASSRTLGSQPQHF	TGTGCCAGCAGCCGCACATTGGGGAGTCAGCCCCAGCATTTT
TRBJ2-5	NA	TRBV5-1	NA	CASSSPRGGETQYF	TGCGCCAGCAGCTCCCCCCGGGGAGGAGAGACCCAGTACTTC
TRBJ1-5	TRBD1	TRBV19	few	CASSIQGAQPQHF	TGTGCCAGTAGTATTCAGGGGGCCCAGCCCCAGCATTTT
TRBJ1-3	NA	TRBV7-3	NA	CASRESSGNTIYF	TGTGCCAGCCGGGAGAGCTCTGGAAACACCATATATTTT
TRBJ2-5	NA	TRBV10-1	NA	CASSGSGETQYF	TGCGCCAGCAGTGGGTCCGGTGAGACCCAGTACTTC
TRBJ2-1	TRBD2	TRBV7-2	NA	CASRDGTSGSYNEQFF	TGTGCCAGCAGGGACGGGACTAGCGGCTCCTACAATGAGCAGTTCTTC
TRBJ1-1	NA	TRBV27	NA	CASSSTGPNTEAFF	TGTGCCAGCTCGTCTACAGGTCCGAACACTGAAGCTTTCTTT
TRBJ1-5	TRBD1	TRBV18	NA	CASSVGQGDQPQHF	TGTGCCAGCTCCGTCGGACAGGGTGATCAGCCCCAGCATTTT
TRBJ2-7	TRBD1	TRBV2	NA	CASSAGQGAVYEQYF	TGTGCCAGCAGTGCGGGACAGGGCGCCGTCTACGAGCAGTACTTC
TRBJ1-2	NA	TRBV28	NA	CASSRPQGGYTF	TGTGCCAGCAGTAGGCCCCAGGGGGGCTACACCTTC
TRBJ1-1	NA	TRBV18	NA	CASSLPGPRLDTEAFF	TGTGCCAGCTCTCTACCGGGACCCCGATTGGACACTGAAGCTTTCTTT
TRBJ2-2	NA	TRBV12-1	NA	CASSSHRDRVAGELFF	TGTGCCAGCAGCTCTCACCGGGACAGGGTCGCCGGGGAGCTGTTTTTT
TRBJ2-7	NA	TRBV18	NA	CASSPPGRAASYEQYF	TGTGCCAGCTCACCACCGGGACGTGCAGCCTCCTACGAGCAGTACTTC
TRBJ2-1	NA	TRBV5-1	NA	CASSLGSNNEQFF	TGCGCCAGCAGCTTGGGGAGCAACAATGAGCAGTTCTTC
TRBJ2-2	TRBD1	TRBV9	NA	CASSPRTGGTGELFF	TGTGCCAGCAGCCCCCGGACAGGGGGCACCGGGGAGCTGTTTTTT
TRBJ2-7	NA	TRBV5-4	NA	CASSSPETGRYEQYF	TGTGCCAGCAGCTCCCCAGAGACAGGGAGGTACGAGCAGTACTTC
TRBJ2-2	TRBD1	TRBV29-1	NA	CSVGTGGVTGELFF	TGCAGCGTCGGGACAGGGGGTGTCACCGGGGAGCTGTTTTTT
TRBJ2-7	NA	TRBV7-9	once	CASSLRGYLAYEQYF	TGTGCCAGCAGCTTACGCGGCTACCTCGCCTACGAGCAGTACTTC
TRBJ1-3	TRBD1	TRBV6-1	NA	CASRTTGGGNTIYF	TGTGCCAGCAGGACGACAGGGGGAGGAAACACCATATATTTT
TRBJ2-3	NA	TRBV18	NA	CASSPRQEPTDTQYF	TGTGCCAGCTCACCAAGGCAGGAACCCACAGATACGCAGTATTTT
TRBJ2-3	NA	TRBV19	NA	CASSPGGADTQYF	TGTGCCAGTAGTCCTGGCGGGGCAGATACGCAGTATTTT
TRBJ2-1	NA	TRBV5-1	NA	CASSLDINLYNEQFF	TGCGCCAGCAGCTTGGATATTAATCTGTACAATGAGCAGTTCTTC
TRBJ2-1	TRBD2	TRBV5-4	NA	CASSLLRGGAYNEQFF	TGTGCCAGCAGCTTGCTTCGCGGGGGGGCCTACAATGAGCAGTTCTTC
TRBJ2-5	NA	TRBV19	NA	CASSTRQQETQYF	TGTGCCAGTAGTACCCGACAGCAAGAGACCCAGTACTTC
TRBJ2-2	NA	TRBV28	NA	CASSFDSRGAGELFF	TGTGCCAGCAGTTTTGACTCGCGCGGAGCCGGGGAGCTGTTTTTT
TRBJ1-1	NA	TRBV28	NA	CASFMGQANTEAFF	TGTGCCAGTTTTATGGGACAAGCGAACACTGAAGCTTTCTTT
TRBJ1-1	TRBD1	TRBV2	NA	CASSEALGQGAATEAFF	TGTGCCAGCAGTGAAGCGCTGGGACAGGGGGCGGCCACTGAAGCTTTCTTT
TRBJ2-3	NA	TRBV6-1	NA	CASSRPAPDTQYF	TGTGCCAGCAGTAGACCGGCCCCAGATACGCAGTATTTT
TRBJ2-7	NA	TRBV19	NA	CASSIVGQGYSEQYF	TGTGCCAGTAGTATAGTGGGCCAGGGGTACTCCGAGCAGTACTTC
TRBJ1-4	NA	TRBV27	NA	CASSLGWAAGDEKLFF	TGTGCCAGCAGTTTGGGCTGGGCGGCAGGGGATGAAAAACTGTTTTTT